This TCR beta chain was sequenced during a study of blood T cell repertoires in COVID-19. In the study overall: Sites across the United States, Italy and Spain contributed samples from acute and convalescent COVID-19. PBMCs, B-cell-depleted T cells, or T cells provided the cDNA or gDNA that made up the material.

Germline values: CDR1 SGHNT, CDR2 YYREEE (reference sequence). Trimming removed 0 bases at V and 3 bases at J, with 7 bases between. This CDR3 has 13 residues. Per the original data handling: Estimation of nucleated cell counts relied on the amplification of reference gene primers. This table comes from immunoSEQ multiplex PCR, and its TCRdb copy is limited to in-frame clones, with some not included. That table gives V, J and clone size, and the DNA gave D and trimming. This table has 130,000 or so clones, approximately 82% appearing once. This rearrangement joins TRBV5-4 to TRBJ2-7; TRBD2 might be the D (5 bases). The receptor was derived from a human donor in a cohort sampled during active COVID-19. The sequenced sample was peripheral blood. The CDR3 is CASSLVGSYEQYF. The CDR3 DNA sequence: TGTGCCAGCAGCTTGGTGGGGAGCTACGAGCAGTACTTC. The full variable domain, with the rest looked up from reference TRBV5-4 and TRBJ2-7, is ETGVTQSPTHLIKTRGQQVTLRCSSQSGHNTVSWYQQALGQGPQFIFQYYREEENGRGNFPPRFSGLQFPNYSSELNVNALELDDSALYLCASSLVGSYEQYFGPGTRLTVT.